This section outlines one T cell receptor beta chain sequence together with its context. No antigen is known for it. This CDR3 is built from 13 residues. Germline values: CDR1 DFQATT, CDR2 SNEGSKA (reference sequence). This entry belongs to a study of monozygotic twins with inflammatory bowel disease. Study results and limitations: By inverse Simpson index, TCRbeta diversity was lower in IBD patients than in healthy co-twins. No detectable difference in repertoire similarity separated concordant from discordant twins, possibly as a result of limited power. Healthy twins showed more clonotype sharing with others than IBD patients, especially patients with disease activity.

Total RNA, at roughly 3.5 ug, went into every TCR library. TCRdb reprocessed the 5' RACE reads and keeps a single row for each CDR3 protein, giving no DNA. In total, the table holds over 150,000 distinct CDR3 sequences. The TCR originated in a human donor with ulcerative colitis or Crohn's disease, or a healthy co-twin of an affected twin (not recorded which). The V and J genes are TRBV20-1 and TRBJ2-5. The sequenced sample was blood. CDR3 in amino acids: CSAKVPPRETQYF.